A single sample gave rise to the 27 T cell receptor beta chains below, sequenced in a study of blood T cell repertoires in COVID-19. Assay used: immunoSEQ multiplex PCR; TCRdb lists only in-frame clones, some missing. The sample holds a few hundred thousand clones, more than 70% seen once. The sequenced sample was PBMCs or T cells enriched from blood (not recorded which). Source of these receptors: a woman aged 40-49 years with acute COVID-19.

The chain combines TRBV4-3 with TRBJ2-2, with D possibly matching TRBD2 (5 bases). Germline CDR1 and CDR2: LGHNA and YSLEER. CDR3 size: 18 residues. The germline V and J ends were trimmed by 0 bases and 6 bases, with 20 bases remaining between them. CDR3 sequence reads: CASSQDGAGSPRAGELFF. The CDR3 DNA follows: TGCGCCAGCAGCCAAGATGGCGCGGGTAGCCCGAGGGCCGGGGAGCTGTTTTTT.

Written as DNA, the CDR3 is TGTGCCAGCGAGGAACTACGTCAAGAGACCCAGTACTTC. Translation: CASEELRQETQYF. V and J are TRBV2 and TRBJ2-5; D is uncertain. V shed 8 bases and J shed 2 bases, with 12 bases lying between them. Germline assignment: CDR1 SNHLY and CDR2 FYNNEI. This CDR3 contains 13 residues.

The sample holds one count of this clone. The rearrangement uses TRBV2 and TRBJ2-3; possibly TRBD2 for D (5 bases). Trimming took off 6 bases at V and 3 bases at J, with 7 bases between the two ends. The germline V gene encodes CDR1 SNHLY and CDR2 FYNNEI. The CDR3 sequence is 12 residues long. The chain's CDR3 is CASSRRTDTQYF. The CDR3 coding sequence is TGTGCCAGCAGCAGGAGGACAGATACGCAGTATTTT.

The V and J genes are TRBV28 and TRBJ1-2; D possibly corresponds to TRBD1 (5 bases). The CDR3 runs 13 residues. Germline V CDR1 and CDR2: MDHEN, SYDVKM. V dropped 4 bases and J dropped 3 bases, with 9 bases sitting between them. CDR3 protein: CASSYRDYYGYTF. CDR3 coding DNA: TGTGCCAGCAGTTACCGGGACTACTATGGCTACACCTTC.

This clone has only one observation. This sequence joins TRBV28 and TRBJ2-1; 7 nucleotides match TRBD2. There are 16 residues in the CDR3. V shed 2 bases, J shed 8 bases, and the junction held 12 bases outside the gene matches. CDR1 is MDHEN and CDR2 is SYDVKM in the germline V gene. The CDR3, as DNA: TGTGCCAGCAGTTTAGGGGGGGTTTTGGGGAGCGATGAGCAGTTCTTC. Residues: CASSLGGVLGSDEQFF. The complete variable domain, with remaining parts taken from reference TRBV28 and TRBJ2-1, reads DVKVTQSSRYLVKRTGEKVFLECVQDMDHENMFWYRQDPGLGLRLIYFSYDVKMKEKGDIPEGYSVSREKKERFSLILESASTNQTSMYLCASSLGGVLGSDEQFFGPGTRLTVL.

This rearrangement joins TRBV15 to TRBJ1-4, with 7 nucleotides matching TRBD1. Losses at the gene ends were 8 bases for V and 7 bases for J; bases not matched to a gene: 10. The CDR3 runs to 14 residues. CDR1 and CDR2 from the germline V gene are LNHNV and YYDKDF (reference sequence). CDR3 sequence: CATHRRGGREKLFF. In DNA, the CDR3 is TGTGCCACCCATAGGAGAGGGGGCCGTGAAAAACTGTTTTTT. The full variable domain, its missing parts supplied by reference TRBV15 and TRBJ1-4, is DAMVIQNPRYQVTQFGKPVTLSCSQTLNHNVMYWYQQKSSQAPKLLFHYYDKDFNNEADTPDNFQSRRPNTSFCFLDIRSPGLGDTAMYLCATHRRGGREKLFFGSGTQLSVL.

This chain links TRBV29-1 with TRBJ2-7; D might be TRBD1 (5 bases). CDR3 size: 14 residues. V was shortened by 7 bases and J by 0 bases, with 16 bases between the two germline ends. The germline gives CDR1 SQVTM, CDR2 ANQGSEA. The CDR3 sequence: CSALIRGGSYEQYF. The CDR3 coding sequence is TGCAGCGCCCTAATAAGGGGCGGCTCCTACGAGCAGTACTTC.

Concerning this clone itself: Because the CDR3's place on the DNA is in doubt, the DNA is left out and the CDR3 is given as listed by TCRdb. This chain's CDR3 is CASRFGQGAVTNEKLFF. The rearrangement links TRBV12-2 to TRBJ1-4; the table's D call, TRBD1, was not checked against the DNA. TRBV12-2 constitutes a pseudogene. The CDR3 is 17 residues long, counting both termini.

This clone was detected only once. V gene TRBV3-1 (or the pseudogene TRBV3-2) combines with J gene TRBJ1-6; 8 nucleotides agree with TRBD1. This CDR3 region has 16 residues. Looked up from germline, CDR1 is LGHDT and CDR2 is YNNKEL (reference sequence). J was trimmed by 9 bases and V by 0 bases; bases with no gene match: 7. Written as DNA, the CDR3 is TGTGCCAGCAGCCAAGATATTCCGACAGGGGCTTCACCCCTCCACTTT. Its translation is CASSQDIPTGASPLHF.

The chain joins TRBV19 to TRBJ1-5; D might be TRBD1 (5 bases). V lost 4 bases and J 5 bases, leaving 9 bases between the germline ends. The CDR3 is made up of 13 amino acids. CDR1 is LNHDA, CDR2 SQIVND, per germline (reference sequence). CDR3 sequence (DNA): TGTGCCAGTAGTAGAGGAGGGGATCAGCCCCAGCATTTT. It codes for CASSRGGDQPQHF.

The V call is TRBV30, the J call TRBJ1-2; D possibly corresponds to TRBD1 (5 bases). The CDR3 covers 10 residues. Trimming removed 1 base from V and 13 bases from J, with 10 bases in between. In germline, CDR1 is GTSNPN, CDR2 SVGIG (reference sequence). The chain's CDR3 is CAWSAPGLTF. The CDR3 DNA sequence: TGTGCCTGGAGTGCACCGGGACTCACCTTC.

V gene TRBV5-1 combines with J gene TRBJ1-1, with D perhaps TRBD1 (5 bases). The CDR3 extends over 15 amino acids. In germline, CDR1 is SGHRS, CDR2 YFSETQ. Trimming pared 2 bases from V and 0 bases from J, leaving 11 bases between. The CDR3 reads CASSLIAGVNTEAFF. The CDR3 bases are TGCGCCAGCAGCTTAATTGCGGGGGTGAACACTGAAGCTTTCTTT.

This chain links TRBV3-1 (or the pseudogene TRBV3-2) with TRBJ1-1; tentatively, D is TRBD1 (6 bases). The CDR3 extends over 16 amino acids. Per the germline V gene, CDR1 is LGHDT and CDR2 is YNNKEL (reference sequence). The ends were cut back, 1 base at V and 1 base at J, with 13 bases in the middle. The CDR3 is CASSQVLGTPNTEAFF. The CDR3 bases are TGTGCCAGCAGCCAAGTCCTAGGGACACCGAACACTGAAGCTTTCTTT.

The chain combines TRBV24-1 with TRBJ1-5, with D possibly TRBD1 on 5 matching bases. Trimming cost V 7 bases and J 8 bases, with 17 bases left between them. The CDR3 is 14 amino acids. CDR1 is KGHDR, CDR2 SFDVKD, per germline. The CDR3, as DNA: TGTGCCACCAGCAGACAGTCGATATATGAGCCCCAGCATTTT. Protein product: CATSRQSIYEPQHF.

The chain couples TRBV14 to TRBJ2-7; D is possibly TRBD2 (6 bases). Deletions cut 4 bases from V and 0 bases from J, with 13 bases between. Per the germline V gene, CDR1 is SGHDN and CDR2 is FVKESK. This CDR3 is 15 amino acids long. As DNA, the CDR3 is TGTGCCAGCAGCCGTATCGGGGGATACTCCTACGAGCAGTACTTC. It encodes CASSRIGGYSYEQYF. Based on the CDR3 plus reference TRBV14 and TRBJ2-7, the full variable domain is EAGVTQFPSHSVIEKGQTVTLRCDPISGHDNLYWYRRVMGKEIKFLLHFVKESKQDESGMPNNRFLAERTGGTYSTLKVQPAELEDSGVYFCASSRIGGYSYEQYFGPGTRLTVT.

V gene TRBV5-6 combines with J gene TRBJ2-1, with 8 bases that match TRBD1. The trim removed 4 bases at V and 6 bases at J, leaving 12 bases unmatched. CDR1 is SGHDT and CDR2 is YYEEEE in the germline V gene. This CDR3 has 16 residues. Here the CDR3 DNA reads TGTGCCAGCAGCACGACCGGGACAGGTGTTGTCAATGAGCAGTTCTTC. Protein sequence: CASSTTGTGVVNEQFF.

CDR3 DNA: TGTGCCATGAGCATTACCAACAATGAGCAGTTCTTC. Protein product: CAMSITNNEQFF. This chain joins TRBV12-3 or TRBV12-4 and TRBJ2-1; D not certain. V lost 10 bases, J lost 5 bases, and 12 bases lay in between. CDR3 length: 12 residues.

J is TRBJ2-2 and V is TRBV7-3, with TRBD1 matching over 7 bases. Germline V gene sequence: CDR1 SGHTA, CDR2 FQGTGA. This CDR3 has 14 residues. The V and J ends lost 0 bases and 10 bases, in that order; junction bases with no gene match: 5. CDR3 in amino acids: CASSLTTGVEELFF. The CDR3 DNA sequence: TGTGCCAGCAGCTTAACTACAGGGGTTGAGGAGCTGTTTTTT.

This chain uses TRBV2 with TRBJ1-5; D uncertain. CDR3 length: 16 residues. Germline CDR1 SNHLY, CDR2 FYNNEI. V dropped 3 bases and J dropped 0 bases, with 12 bases sitting between them. CDR3 region: CASSDDTNFSNQPQHF. CDR3 in DNA: TGTGCCAGCAGTGACGACACGAACTTTAGCAATCAGCCCCAGCATTTT.

The table lists this clone with many counts. The chain is built from TRBV6-4 and TRBJ2-1, with 8 bases that match TRBD2. Unmatched junction bases numbered 1, after V lost 0 bases and J lost 3 bases. CDR3 size: 15 residues. CDR1 and CDR2 (germline): MRHNA, SNTAGT. Written as DNA, the CDR3 is TGTGCCAGCAGTGACTCCGGGACTAGCTACAATGAGCAGTTCTTC. Its translation: CASSDSGTSYNEQFF.

This clone was seen just once. The rearrangement links TRBV27 to TRBJ2-2; 14 nucleotides match TRBD2. Germline CDR1 MNHEY, CDR2 SMNVEV (reference sequence). This CDR3 contains 15 residues. J was trimmed by 7 bases and V by 5 bases; bases with no gene match: 3. CDR3 nucleotides: TGTGCCAGCAGTAGGACTAGCGGGAGGATCGGGGAGCTGTTTTTT. Its protein is CASSRTSGRIGELFF.

The table lists this clone with a few counts. The chain links TRBV7-2 to TRBJ1-2; 9 nucleotides align to TRBD1. The ends lost 3 bases at V and 7 bases at J; junction bases unmatched: 12. The CDR3 is 16 amino acids. Germline V gives CDR1 SGHTA, CDR2 FQGNSA. CDR3 bases: TGTGCCAGCAGCTTCCAACTGGGACAGGGTCTTTCTGGCTACACCTTC. Translation gives CASSFQLGQGLSGYTF.

The chain combines TRBV7-2 with TRBJ1-1; possible D gene TRBD1, 6 bases. Germline V CDR1 and CDR2: SGHTA, FQGNSA. The CDR3 runs 16 residues. V lost 6 bases and J lost 5, with 22 bases in between. The CDR3 loop reads CASSSDRFLVRTEAFF. In nucleotides, the CDR3 is TGTGCCAGCAGTTCCGACAGGTTTTTAGTAAGGACTGAAGCTTTCTTT.

This clone has just one count. The chain combines TRBV5-4 with TRBJ2-1; 8 bases line up with TRBD2. The J segment lost 0 bases and the V segment lost 3 bases, leaving 11 bases of the junction unmatched. Germline lookup yields CDR1 SGHNT and CDR2 YYREEE (reference sequence). The CDR3 covers 18 residues. The chain's CDR3 is CASSSRGGGGSSYNEQFF. In DNA form, the CDR3 reads TGTGCCAGCAGCTCCCGGGGAGGCGGGGGGAGCTCCTACAATGAGCAGTTCTTC. Using reference TRBV5-4 and TRBJ2-1 for the parts outside the CDR3, the full variable domain is ETGVTQSPTHLIKTRGQQVTLRCSSQSGHNTVSWYQQALGQGPQFIFQYYREEENGRGNFPPRFSGLQFPNYSSELNVNALELDDSALYLCASSSRGGGGSSYNEQFFGPGTRLTVL.

This clone was counted only a few times. The chain joins TRBV10-3 to TRBJ1-2, with TRBD1 as a possible D gene (5 bases). Trimming removed 7 bases at V and 3 bases at J, with 18 bases between. The CDR3 is made up of 15 amino acids. From germline, CDR1 is ENHRY and CDR2 SYGVKD. As DNA, the CDR3 is TGTGCCATCACCCCCACTGGACATGGGGACTATGGCTACACCTTC. This gives the protein CAITPTGHGDYGYTF.

The CDR3 spells CASSQPPTSLSPNTEAFF. The CDR3 DNA follows: TGCGCCAGCAGTCAACCCCCTACTTCCCTGTCCCCGAACACTGAAGCTTTCTTT. The V gene is TRBV23-1, the J gene TRBJ1-1, with D unclear. TRBV23-1 qualifies as an ORF whose function is uncertain. The CDR3 spans 18 residues. V lost 2 bases to trimming and J lost 1 base, with 20 bases between them.

V and J are TRBV4-1 and TRBJ2-1; TRBD2 aligns across 8 bases. This CDR3 has 17 residues. CDR1 and CDR2 from the germline V gene are MGHRA and YSYEKL. The ends lost 6 bases at V and 3 bases at J; junction bases unmatched: 13. The CDR3 reads CASSRGGVVDVYNEQFF. For the CDR3, the DNA is TGCGCCAGCAGTCGGGGGGGCGTTGTGGACGTCTACAATGAGCAGTTCTTC.